Each of the 13 T cell receptor beta chains below was sequenced from the same sample in a study of Ad26.COV2.S vaccination and SARS-CoV-2 variants. Profiled with immunoSEQ multiplex PCR; TCRdb holds only in-frame clones, not every one. The profile shows some 500,000 clones, approximately 89% of them singletons. Documented treatment: about 20 received Ad26.COV2.S at low or high dose, single or two shots; about 5 received placebo; per-sample allocation not given. At day 63 after the first vaccine or placebo injection, samples were drawn. The input for sequencing was peripheral blood, taken in a trial of Ad26.COV2.S vaccine versus placebo. The receptor set was obtained from a person aged 18-65 years who received the Ad26.COV2.S COVID-19 vaccine or a placebo.

This clone occurred a few times. The chain recombines TRBV20-1 with TRBJ1-5; unclear D gene. The CDR3 extends over 13 amino acids. Germline-derived CDR1 and CDR2 are DFQATT and SNEGSKA (reference sequence). V dropped 3 bases and J dropped 4 bases, with 10 bases sitting between them. The CDR3 spells CSASKMPNQPQHF. The CDR3 coding sequence is TGCAGTGCTAGTAAAATGCCAAATCAGCCCCAGCATTTT.

This rearrangement joins TRBV29-1 to TRBJ2-3; TRBD2 matches 11 bases. This CDR3 has 19 residues. Germline loops: CDR1 SQVTM, CDR2 ANQGSEA. V dropped 4 bases and J dropped 1; count of bases not matched to a gene: 16. The chain's CDR3 is CSVVFLLAGAALGTDTQYF. The DNA of the CDR3 is TGCAGCGTTGTCTTCCTACTAGCGGGAGCCGCGTTGGGCACAGATACGCAGTATTTT.

CDR3 protein: CASSYTSGWDNEQFF. The CDR3 nucleotides read TGTGCCAGCTCCTACACTAGCGGGTGGGACAATGAGCAGTTCTTC. The chain combines TRBV18 with TRBJ2-1; 9 positions match TRBD2. The CDR3 length is 15 residues. Germline V gene sequence: CDR1 KGHSH, CDR2 LQKENI. Trimming cost V 6 bases and J 5 bases; bases outside gene matches: 8.

J is TRBJ2-3 and V is TRBV7-3, with 8 bases that match TRBD2. Germline lookup yields CDR1 SGHTA and CDR2 FQGTGA. Trimming at V came to 2 bases and at J to 8 bases, leaving 0 bases not matched to a gene. The CDR3 totals 12 residues. CDR3 loop: CASSLREGTQYF. The CDR3 bases are TGTGCCAGCAGCTTACGGGAGGGTACGCAGTATTTT. Full variable domain (rest looked up from reference TRBV7-3 and TRBJ2-3): GAGVSQTPSNKVTEKGKYVELRCDPISGHTALYWYRQSLGQGPEFLIYFQGTGAADDSGLPNDRFFAVRPEGSVSTLKIQRTERGDSAVYLCASSLREGTQYFGPGTRLTVL.

This clone was observed a few times. The chain carries TRBV2 and TRBJ1-5; possible D gene TRBD1, 5 bases. Germline values: CDR1 SNHLY, CDR2 FYNNEI. The CDR3 runs 14 residues. Trimming left V 4 bases short and J 7 bases short, with 14 bases between. CDR3 loop: CASSVEGPKQPQHF. The CDR3 bases are TGTGCCAGCAGTGTAGAGGGACCCAAGCAGCCCCAGCATTTT.

The DNA for the CDR3 is TGTGCCAGTAGCCCTCGGACAAGGGGTCAGCCCCAGCATTTT. Protein: CASSPRTRGQPQHF. The rearrangement links TRBV19 to TRBJ1-5, with D maybe TRBD1 (5 bases). This CDR3 is built from 14 residues. Germline-derived CDR1 and CDR2 are LNHDA and SQIVND (reference sequence). Trimming took off 6 bases at V and 6 bases at J, with 15 bases between the two ends. The full variable domain, rest sourced from reference TRBV19 and TRBJ1-5, is DGGITQSPKYLFRKEGQNVTLSCEQNLNHDAMYWYRQDPGQGLRLIYYSQIVNDFQKGDIAEGYSVSREKKESFPLTVTSAQKNPTAFYLCASSPRTRGQPQHFGDGTRLSIL.

J is TRBJ2-5 and V is TRBV7-2; no reliable D call. The germline V gene encodes CDR1 SGHTA and CDR2 FQGNSA. V was clipped by 0 bases and J by 0 bases, with 8 bases between them. The CDR3 is made up of 15 amino acids. The CDR3 sequence: CASSLAPGHQETQYF. As DNA, the CDR3 is TGTGCCAGCAGCTTAGCCCCCGGGCACCAAGAGACCCAGTACTTC.

The chain couples TRBV10-1 to TRBJ2-5; D gene unclear. CDR1 is WNHNN, CDR2 SYGVQD, per germline (reference sequence). The CDR3 sequence is 11 residues long. Trimming cost V 2 bases and J 5 bases, with 3 bases left between them. CDR3 DNA: TGCGCCAGCAGTGAGACGGAGACCCAGTACTTC. Translated: CASSETETQYF.

This clone appeared a single time. This chain joins TRBV12-3 or TRBV12-4 and TRBJ2-1; unclear D gene. The CDR3 sequence is 11 residues long. The ends were cut back, 6 bases at V and 9 bases at J, with 9 bases in the middle. The CDR3 is CASRERVEQFF. For the CDR3, the DNA is TGTGCCAGCAGAGAAAGGGTTGAGCAGTTCTTC.

This chain links TRBV27 with TRBJ2-3, with TRBD1 identical over 9 bases. V was pared by 10 bases and J by 6 bases, with 14 bases of the junction left unmatched. The germline gives CDR1 MNHEY, CDR2 SMNVEV (reference sequence). CDR3 length equals 15 residues. In DNA, the CDR3 is TGTGCCACCCTTCCCTACAGGGGGCGAAGGGATACGCAGTATTTT. Residues: CATLPYRGRRDTQYF.

The chain combines TRBV28 with TRBJ1-2; 7 nucleotides align to TRBD1. V shed 5 bases and J 5 bases; nucleotides not matched to a gene: 5. This CDR3 spans 13 amino acids. Germline CDR1 reads MDHEN; CDR2 reads SYDVKM. The CDR3: CASSPRTGYGYTF. DNA of the CDR3: TGTGCCAGCAGTCCACGGACAGGATATGGCTACACCTTC.

This chain uses TRBV7-2 with TRBJ2-3; 10 positions match TRBD2. V trimming: 3 bases; J trimming: 10 bases; junction bases outside the gene matches: 16. The CDR3 extends over 17 amino acids. Germline CDR1 SGHTA, CDR2 FQGNSA. The CDR3: CASSLDSGRARLHPQYF. The CDR3 DNA reads as TGTGCCAGCAGCTTGGACAGCGGGAGGGCCCGATTGCACCCGCAGTATTTT.

This clone showed up just a few times. This rearrangement joins TRBV27 to TRBJ1-2; D ambiguous. V gave up 2 bases and J gave up 0 bases, with 10 bases separating them. The germline V gene has CDR1 MNHEY and CDR2 SMNVEV (reference sequence). This CDR3 is 15 amino acids long. The CDR3 region has the DNA TGTGCCAGCAGTTTAAGGGCAGATACTAACTATGGCTACACCTTC. Residues: CASSLRADTNYGYTF.